The clone carrying this T cell receptor beta chain was seen more than once but under ten times. The data stem from a study of early T cells in non-severe SARS-CoV-2 infection. Across the study: Chains from this unsorted whole-blood bulk RNA could not be paired.

Germline V gene sequence: CDR1 SGHRS, CDR2 YFSETQ. Germline trimming cut 0 bases from V and 8 bases from J; bases unmatched to any gene: 16. The length of the CDR3 is 18 residues. TCRdb re-analysed the 5' RACE reads in MiXCR, keeping a single row per CDR3 protein. The repertoire has about 110,000 distinct CDR3 sequences, around 10% of them found once; the top ten carry around 2.9%. The chain is built from TRBV5-1 and TRBJ2-1, with 8 nucleotides matching TRBD1. What was sequenced was whole blood. This receptor was obtained from an adult who was a healthcare worker with PCR-confirmed SARS-CoV-2 infection or an uninfected control (not recorded which). CDR3 region: CASSLAGGDRGASYEQFF. In nucleotides, the CDR3 is TGCGCCAGCAGCTTGGCCGGGGGTGACAGGGGCGCGTCCTATGAGCAGTTCTTC.